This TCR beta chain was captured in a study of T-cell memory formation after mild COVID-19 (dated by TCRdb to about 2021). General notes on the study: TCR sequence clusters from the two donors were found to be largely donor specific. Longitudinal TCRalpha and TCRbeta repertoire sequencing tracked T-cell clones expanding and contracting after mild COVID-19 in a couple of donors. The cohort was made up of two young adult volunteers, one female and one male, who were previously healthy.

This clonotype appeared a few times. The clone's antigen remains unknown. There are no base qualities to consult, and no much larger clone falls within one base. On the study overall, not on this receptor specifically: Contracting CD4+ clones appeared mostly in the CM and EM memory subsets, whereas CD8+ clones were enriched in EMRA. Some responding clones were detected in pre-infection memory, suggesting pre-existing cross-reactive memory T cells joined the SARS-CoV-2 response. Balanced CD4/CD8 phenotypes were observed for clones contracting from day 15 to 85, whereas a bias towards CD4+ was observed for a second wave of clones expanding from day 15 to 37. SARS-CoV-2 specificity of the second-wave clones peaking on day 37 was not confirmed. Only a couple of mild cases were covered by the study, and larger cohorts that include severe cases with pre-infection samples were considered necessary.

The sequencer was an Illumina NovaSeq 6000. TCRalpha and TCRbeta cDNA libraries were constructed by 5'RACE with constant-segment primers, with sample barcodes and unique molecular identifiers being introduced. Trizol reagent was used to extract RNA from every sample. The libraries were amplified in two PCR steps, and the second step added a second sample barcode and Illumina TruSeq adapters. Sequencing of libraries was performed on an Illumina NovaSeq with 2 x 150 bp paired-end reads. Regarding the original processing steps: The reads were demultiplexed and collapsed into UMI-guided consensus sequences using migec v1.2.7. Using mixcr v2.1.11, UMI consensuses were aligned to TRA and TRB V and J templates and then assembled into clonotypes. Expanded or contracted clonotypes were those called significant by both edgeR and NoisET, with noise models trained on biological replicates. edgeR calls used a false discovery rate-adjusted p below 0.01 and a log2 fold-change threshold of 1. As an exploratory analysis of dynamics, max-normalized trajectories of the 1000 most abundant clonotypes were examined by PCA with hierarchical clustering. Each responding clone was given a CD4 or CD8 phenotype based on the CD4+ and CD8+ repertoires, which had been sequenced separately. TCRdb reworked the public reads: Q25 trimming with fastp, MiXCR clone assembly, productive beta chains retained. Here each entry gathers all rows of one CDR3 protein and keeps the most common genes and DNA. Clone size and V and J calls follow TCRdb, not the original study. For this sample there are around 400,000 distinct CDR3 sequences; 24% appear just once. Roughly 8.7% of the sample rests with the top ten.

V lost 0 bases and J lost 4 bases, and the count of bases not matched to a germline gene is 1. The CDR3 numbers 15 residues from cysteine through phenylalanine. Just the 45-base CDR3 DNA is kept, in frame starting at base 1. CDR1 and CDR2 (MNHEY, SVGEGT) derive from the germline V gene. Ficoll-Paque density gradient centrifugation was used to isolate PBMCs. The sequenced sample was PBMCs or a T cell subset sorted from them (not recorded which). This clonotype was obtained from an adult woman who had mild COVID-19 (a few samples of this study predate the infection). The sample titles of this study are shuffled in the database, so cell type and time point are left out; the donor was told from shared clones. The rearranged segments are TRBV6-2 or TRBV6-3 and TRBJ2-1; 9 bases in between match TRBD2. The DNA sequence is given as TGTGCCAGCAGTTACTCGGCGGGAGGGTACAATGAGCAGTTCTTC. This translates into CASSYSAGGYNEQFF.